Following are 17 T cell receptor beta chains from one sample sequenced in a study of T-cell reconstitution after alpha-beta-depleted transplantation in children. Preparation of the TCRbeta library was carried out with unique molecular identifiers. TCRdb itself ran the PCR reads through MiXCR, one entry per CDR3 protein. The sample has 500,000 to 750,000 distinct CDR3 sequences; over 20% are singletons. This specimen was PBMCs, taken before TCRalphabeta/CD19-depleted stem cell transplant. The receptors stem from a boy in the first two years of life with Wiskott-Aldrich syndrome, due to receive a stem cell transplant.

The chain is built from TRBV21-1 and TRBJ2-1; no check of the table's D call, TRBD1, against the DNA was made. TRBV21-1 is noted as a pseudogene. This CDR3 spans 16 amino acids. CDR3: CASSKGPGISHNEQFF. The CDR3 DNA sequence: TGTGCCAGCAGCAAAGGTCCGGGAATTTCTCACAATGAGCAGTTCTTC.

This sequence joins TRBV5-1 and TRBJ2-2; no reliable D call. The CDR3 runs 11 residues. Trimming stripped 7 bases from V and 3 bases from J, with 4 bases between. Germline V gene data show CDR1 as SGHRS and CDR2 as YFSETQ. This CDR3 is CASGDTGELFF. The CDR3 coding sequence is TGCGCCAGCGGGGACACCGGGGAGCTGTTTTTT. The entire variable domain, with the rest obtained from reference TRBV5-1 and TRBJ2-2, is as follows: KAGVTQTPRYLIKTRGQQVTLSCSPISGHRSVSWYQQTPGQGLQFLFEYFSETQRNKGNFPGRFSGRQFSNSRSEMNVSTLELGDSALYLCASGDTGELFFGEGSRLTVL.

The chain is built from TRBV20-1 and TRBJ2-1; the D gene is possibly TRBD1 (5 bases). Germline CDR1 DFQATT, CDR2 SNEGSKA (reference sequence). The V end lost 0 bases, the J end lost 4 bases, and 13 bases lay between the germline ends. The CDR3 is 15 residues long. As DNA, the CDR3 is TGCAGTGCTAGAGATTGGGGCGGCCCGTACAATGAGCAGTTCTTC. Amino acids: CSARDWGGPYNEQFF.

This clonotype was seen more than once but under ten times. This sequence joins TRBV20-1 and TRBJ2-6; 9 nucleotides agree with TRBD1. This CDR3 has 15 amino acids. Unmatched junction bases numbered 0, after V lost 0 bases and J lost 3 bases. Germline V gives CDR1 DFQATT, CDR2 SNEGSKA (reference sequence). The CDR3 bases are TGCAGTGCTAGAGAGACAGGGGGTGGGGCCAACGTCCTGACTTTC. Protein product: CSARETGGGANVLTF.

V and J are TRBV5-1 and TRBJ2-5, with 15 bases fitting TRBD2. The trim removed 3 bases at V and 3 bases at J, leaving 0 bases unmatched. The CDR3 contains 15 residues. Germline V gene sequence: CDR1 SGHRS, CDR2 YFSETQ. The CDR3 nucleotides read TGCGCCAGCAGCTGGACTAGCGGGAGGGAAGAGACCCAGTACTTC. Protein product: CASSWTSGREETQYF.

This clonotype was counted between two and nine times. The CDR3 bases are TGTGCCAGCAGCTTAGCGGGGCTAGCGGCCTCGCAAGAGACCCAGTACTTC. Encoded protein: CASSLAGLAASQETQYF. The chain links TRBV7-2 to TRBJ2-5; TRBD2 matches at 7 bases. Per the germline V gene, CDR1 is SGHTA and CDR2 is FQGNSA. This CDR3 spans 17 amino acids. J gave up 2 bases and V 0 bases, and 9 bases lay outside the gene matches.

This clonotype has just a few counts. The chain is built from TRBV18 and TRBJ1-4; D is ambiguous. The V and J ends lost 2 bases and 9 bases respectively, with 16 bases between them. The CDR3 is made up of 15 amino acids. The germline V gene encodes CDR1 KGHSH and CDR2 LQKENI. The CDR3 DNA follows: TGTGCCAGCTCACCAACCGGGCTAACGATTCAAAAACTGTTTTTT. It yields the protein CASSPTGLTIQKLFF. The full variable domain, rest sourced from reference TRBV18 and TRBJ1-4, is NAGVMQNPRHLVRRRGQEARLRCSPMKGHSHVYWYRQLPEEGLKFMVYLQKENIIDESGMPKERFSAEFPKEGPSILRIQQVVRGDSAAYFCASSPTGLTIQKLFFGSGTQLSVL.

This clonotype was counted between two and nine times. This chain connects TRBV7-2 to TRBJ2-2; D call uncertain. Per germline, CDR1 SGHTA and CDR2 FQGNSA. The CDR3 extends over 14 amino acids. V was pared by 2 bases and J by 7 bases, with 11 bases between. CDR3: CASSLSFVDGELFF. The DNA of the CDR3 is TGTGCCAGCAGCTTATCATTTGTCGACGGGGAGCTGTTTTTT.

V usage is TRBV24-1 and J usage is TRBJ2-1; 8 positions match TRBD2. This CDR3 has 16 residues. Germline trimming cut 2 bases from V and 10 bases from J; bases unmatched to any gene: 12. Germline loops: CDR1 KGHDR, CDR2 SFDVKD. The CDR3: CATSDSAGDLTTEQFF. CDR3 DNA: TGTGCCACCAGTGATTCAGCGGGAGATTTGACGACGGAGCAGTTCTTC.

This clonotype was seen a few times. The chain couples TRBV20-1 to TRBJ2-2; D is unresolved. Per the germline V gene, CDR1 is DFQATT and CDR2 is SNEGSKA (reference sequence). The CDR3 loop spans 13 amino acids. Trimming removed 5 bases at V and 0 bases at J, with 7 bases between. This CDR3 is CSARPANTGELFF. CDR3 nucleotides: TGCAGTGCTCGTCCAGCGAACACCGGGGAGCTGTTTTTT.

This clonotype has more than one count but fewer than ten. V gene TRBV3-1 combines with J gene TRBJ2-7, with D maybe TRBD2 (6 bases). Per germline, CDR1 LGHDT and CDR2 YNNKEL (reference sequence). The CDR3 has 16 residues. V was shortened by 3 bases and J by 2 bases, with 17 bases between the two germline ends. The CDR3 DNA reads as TGTGCCAGCAGCCAGTTAACAGAGACGGGGGCCTACGAGCAGTACTTC. This translates into CASSQLTETGAYEQYF.

This clonotype appeared a few times. This chain joins TRBV20-1 and TRBJ2-3; no firm D call. The CDR3 loop spans 14 amino acids. Trimming took off 3 bases at V and 0 bases at J, with 10 bases between the two ends. Germline CDR1 and CDR2: DFQATT and SNEGSKA (reference sequence). In nucleotides, the CDR3 is TGCAGTGCTAGTGTGACTGCTAGCACAGATACGCAGTATTTT. Its protein is CSASVTASTDTQYF.

This clonotype has just a few counts. V is TRBV5-1 and J is TRBJ2-6; D gene ambiguous. The CDR3 totals 15 residues. Germline V gives CDR1 SGHRS, CDR2 YFSETQ. V shed 2 bases and J shed 4 bases, with 10 bases lying between them. The CDR3 is CASSFAGSGANVLTF. In nucleotides, the CDR3 is TGCGCCAGCAGCTTTGCCGGGTCCGGGGCCAACGTCCTGACTTTC.

The V call is TRBV3-1, the J call TRBJ1-6, with D perhaps TRBD1 (5 bases). This CDR3 contains 15 residues. From germline, CDR1 is LGHDT and CDR2 YNNKEL (reference sequence). Trimming stripped 4 bases from V and 9 bases from J, with 16 bases between. DNA for the CDR3: TGTGCCAGCAGCCTCAGGACACCTATCAGTTCACCCCTCCACTTT. Translating gives CASSLRTPISSPLHF.

In its sample, this clonotype was seen a few times. This rearrangement joins TRBV20-1 to TRBJ1-1; D unclear. CDR1 is DFQATT and CDR2 is SNEGSKA in the germline V gene (reference sequence). V shed 1 base and J shed 0 bases, with 12 bases lying between them. The CDR3 consists of 15 residues. The CDR3 DNA is TGCAGTGCTAGAGCTTGGAAAGGTTTGAACACTGAAGCTTTCTTT. This sequence encodes CSARAWKGLNTEAFF.

This clonotype was detected a few times. The J gene is TRBJ1-2, the V gene TRBV5-1, with 10 nucleotides matching TRBD1. This CDR3 contains 15 residues. Germline V gives CDR1 SGHRS, CDR2 YFSETQ. J lost 4 bases, V lost 4 bases, and 7 bases had no gene match. CDR3 in amino acids: CASSPTTGGFYGYTF. In DNA, the CDR3 is TGCGCCAGCAGCCCAACGACAGGGGGCTTCTATGGCTACACCTTC. Supplemented by reference TRBV5-1 and TRBJ1-2, the full variable domain reads KAGVTQTPRYLIKTRGQQVTLSCSPISGHRSVSWYQQTPGQGLQFLFEYFSETQRNKGNFPGRFSGRQFSNSRSEMNVSTLELGDSALYLCASSPTTGGFYGYTFGSGTRLTVV.

J is TRBJ2-1 and V is TRBV7-2, with no clear D. Per germline, CDR1 SGHTA and CDR2 FQGNSA. Trimming cost V 8 bases and J 3 bases, with 14 bases left between them. The CDR3 runs to 14 residues. The CDR3 loop reads CASQREAHYNEQFF. The CDR3 DNA reads as TGTGCCAGCCAGCGCGAGGCGCACTACAATGAGCAGTTCTTC.